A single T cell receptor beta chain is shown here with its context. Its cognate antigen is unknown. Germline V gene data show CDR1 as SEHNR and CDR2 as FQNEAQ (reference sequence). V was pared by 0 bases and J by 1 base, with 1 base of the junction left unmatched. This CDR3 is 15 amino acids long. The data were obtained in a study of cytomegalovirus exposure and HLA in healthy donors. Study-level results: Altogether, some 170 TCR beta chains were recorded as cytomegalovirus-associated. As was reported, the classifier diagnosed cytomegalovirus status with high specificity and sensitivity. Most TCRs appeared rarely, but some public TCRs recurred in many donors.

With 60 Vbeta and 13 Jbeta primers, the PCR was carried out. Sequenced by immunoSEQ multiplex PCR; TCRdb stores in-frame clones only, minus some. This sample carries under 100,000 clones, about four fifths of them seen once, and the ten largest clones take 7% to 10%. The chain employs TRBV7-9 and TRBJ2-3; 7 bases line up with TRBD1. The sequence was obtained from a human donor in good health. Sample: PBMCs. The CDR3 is CASSLAGQGTDTQYF. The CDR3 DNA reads TGTGCCAGCAGCTTAGCTGGACAGGGCACAGATACGCAGTATTTT.